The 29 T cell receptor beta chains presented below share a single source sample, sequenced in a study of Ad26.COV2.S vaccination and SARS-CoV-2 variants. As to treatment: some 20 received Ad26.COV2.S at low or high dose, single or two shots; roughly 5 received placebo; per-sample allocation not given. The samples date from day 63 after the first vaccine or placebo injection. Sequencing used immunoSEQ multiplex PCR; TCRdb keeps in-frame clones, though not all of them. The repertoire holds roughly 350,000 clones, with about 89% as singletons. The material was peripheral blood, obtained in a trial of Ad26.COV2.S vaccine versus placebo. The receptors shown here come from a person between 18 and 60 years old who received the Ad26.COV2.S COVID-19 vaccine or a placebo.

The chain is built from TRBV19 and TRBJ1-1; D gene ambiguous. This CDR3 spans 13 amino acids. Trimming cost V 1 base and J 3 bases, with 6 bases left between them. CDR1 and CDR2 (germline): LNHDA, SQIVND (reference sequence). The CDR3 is CASSIGGDTEAFF. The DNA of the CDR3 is TGTGCCAGTAGTATAGGTGGGGACACTGAAGCTTTCTTT.

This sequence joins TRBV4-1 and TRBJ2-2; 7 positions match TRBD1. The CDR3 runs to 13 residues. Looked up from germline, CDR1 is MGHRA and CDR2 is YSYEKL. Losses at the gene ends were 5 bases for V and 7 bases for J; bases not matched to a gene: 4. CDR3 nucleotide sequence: TGCGCCAGCAGCAAGGGGGCGTTCGGGGAGCTGTTTTTT. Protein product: CASSKGAFGELFF.

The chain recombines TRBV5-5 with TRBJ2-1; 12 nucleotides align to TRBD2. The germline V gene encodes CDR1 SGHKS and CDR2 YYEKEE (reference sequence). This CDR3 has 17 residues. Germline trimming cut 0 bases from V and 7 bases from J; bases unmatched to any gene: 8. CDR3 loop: CASSLALLAGGRNEQFF. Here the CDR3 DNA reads TGTGCCAGCAGCTTGGCCCTACTAGCGGGAGGTCGGAATGAGCAGTTCTTC.

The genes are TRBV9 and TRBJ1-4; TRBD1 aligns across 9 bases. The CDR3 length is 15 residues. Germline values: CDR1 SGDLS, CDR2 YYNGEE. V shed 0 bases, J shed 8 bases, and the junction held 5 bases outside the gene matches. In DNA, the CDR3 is TGTGCCAGCAGCGTAGATACAGGGGGCCGGGAAAAACTGTTTTTT. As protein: CASSVDTGGREKLFF.

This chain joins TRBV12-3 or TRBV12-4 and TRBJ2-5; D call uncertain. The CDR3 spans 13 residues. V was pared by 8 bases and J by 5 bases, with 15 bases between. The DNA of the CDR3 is TGTGCCAGCGGAGACAACAATCGCGAGACCCAGTACTTC. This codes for CASGDNNRETQYF.

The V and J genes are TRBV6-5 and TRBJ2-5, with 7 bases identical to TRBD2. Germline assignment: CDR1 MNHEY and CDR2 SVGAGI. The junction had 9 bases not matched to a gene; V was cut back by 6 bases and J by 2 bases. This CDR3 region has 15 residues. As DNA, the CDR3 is TGTGCCAGCAGAGACTTAAATAGCGGGCAAGAGACCCAGTACTTC. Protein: CASRDLNSGQETQYF.

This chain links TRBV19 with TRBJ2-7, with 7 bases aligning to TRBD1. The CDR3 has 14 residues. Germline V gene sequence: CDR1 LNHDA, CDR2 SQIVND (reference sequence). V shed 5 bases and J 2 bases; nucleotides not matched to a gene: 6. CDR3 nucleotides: TGTGCCAGTAGTCTCAGGGGGAGAACCTACGAGCAGTACTTC. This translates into CASSLRGRTYEQYF.

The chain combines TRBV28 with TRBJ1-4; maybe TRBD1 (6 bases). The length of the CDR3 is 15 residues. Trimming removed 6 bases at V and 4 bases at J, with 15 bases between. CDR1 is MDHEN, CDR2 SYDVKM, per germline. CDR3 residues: CASRDERTVNEKLFF. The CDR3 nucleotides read TGTGCCAGCAGGGACGAAAGGACAGTTAATGAAAAACTGTTTTTT.

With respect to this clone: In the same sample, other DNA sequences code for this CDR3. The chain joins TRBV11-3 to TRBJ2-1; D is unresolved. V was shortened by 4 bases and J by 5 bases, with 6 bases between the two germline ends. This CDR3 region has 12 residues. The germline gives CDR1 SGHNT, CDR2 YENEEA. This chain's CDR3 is CASSSQNNEQFF. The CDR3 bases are TGTGCCAGCAGCTCCCAAAACAATGAGCAGTTCTTC.

CDR3 sequence: CASSLRTGVATDTQYF. CDR3 bases: TGTGCCAGTAGTTTGAGGACAGGAGTTGCTACAGATACGCAGTATTTT. The chain carries TRBV19 and TRBJ2-3, with TRBD1 identical over 7 bases. V gave up 5 bases and J gave up 3 bases; unmatched junction bases: 11. The CDR3 is 16 residues long. Germline V CDR1 and CDR2: LNHDA, SQIVND (reference sequence).

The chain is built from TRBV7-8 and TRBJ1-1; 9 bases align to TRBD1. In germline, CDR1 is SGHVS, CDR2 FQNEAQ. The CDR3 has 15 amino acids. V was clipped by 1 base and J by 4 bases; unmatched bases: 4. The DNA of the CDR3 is TGTGCCAGCAGCTTAGGGCCGGACAGGGGCACTGAAGCTTTCTTT. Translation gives CASSLGPDRGTEAFF.

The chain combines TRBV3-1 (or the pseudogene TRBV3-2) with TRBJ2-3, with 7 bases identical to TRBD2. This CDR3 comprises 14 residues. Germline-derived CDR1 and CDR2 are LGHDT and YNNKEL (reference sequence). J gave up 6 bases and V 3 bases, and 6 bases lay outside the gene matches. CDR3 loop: CASSHGEGRDTQYF. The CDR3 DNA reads TGTGCCAGCAGCCACGGGGAGGGCCGGGATACGCAGTATTTT.

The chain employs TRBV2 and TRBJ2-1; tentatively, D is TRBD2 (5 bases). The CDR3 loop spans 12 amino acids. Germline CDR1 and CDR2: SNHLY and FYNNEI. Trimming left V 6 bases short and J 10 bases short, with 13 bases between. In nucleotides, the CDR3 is TGTGCCAGCAGGGATATGCGGAGGGAGCAGTTCTTC. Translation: CASRDMRREQFF.

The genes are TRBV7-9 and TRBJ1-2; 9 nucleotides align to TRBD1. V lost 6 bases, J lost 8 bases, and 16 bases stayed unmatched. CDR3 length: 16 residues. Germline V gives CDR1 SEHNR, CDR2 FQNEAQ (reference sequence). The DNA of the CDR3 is TGTGCCAGCAGACCCCCCGACGGACAGGGGCGCCACGGCTACACCTTC. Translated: CASRPPDGQGRHGYTF.

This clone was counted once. CDR3 in amino acids: CASSSGPNTGELFF. CDR3 sequence (DNA): TGTGCCAGCAGCTCGGGACCCAACACCGGGGAGCTGTTTTTT. The rearrangement links TRBV5-4 to TRBJ2-2; D possibly uses TRBD1 or TRBD2 (5 bases each). Germline V gene lookup returns CDR1 SGHNT and CDR2 YYREEE (reference sequence). Between the trimmed V and J ends, which lost 3 bases and 2 bases, there was a span of 8 bases. This CDR3 region has 14 residues.

The DNA of the CDR3 is TGTGCCAGCAGCTTAGACCAGATTCAAGAGACCCAGTACTTC. Encoded protein: CASSLDQIQETQYF. V is TRBV7-9 and J is TRBJ2-5; D is undetermined. CDR3 size: 14 residues. Germline-derived CDR1 and CDR2 are SEHNR and FQNEAQ (reference sequence). Trimming took 1 base from V and 2 from J, leaving 8 bases between them.

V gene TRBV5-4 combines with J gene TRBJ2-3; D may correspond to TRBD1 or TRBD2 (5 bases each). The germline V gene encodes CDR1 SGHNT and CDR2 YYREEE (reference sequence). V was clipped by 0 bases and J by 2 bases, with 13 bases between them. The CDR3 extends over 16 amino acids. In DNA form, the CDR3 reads TGTGCCAGCAGCTTGGGGTTGGGGGAGAACACAGATACGCAGTATTTT. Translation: CASSLGLGENTDTQYF.

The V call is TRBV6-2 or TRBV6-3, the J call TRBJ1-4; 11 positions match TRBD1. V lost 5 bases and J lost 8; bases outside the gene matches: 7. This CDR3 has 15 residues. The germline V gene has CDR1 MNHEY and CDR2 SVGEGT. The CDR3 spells CASSPRDRGAEKLFF. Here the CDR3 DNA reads TGTGCCAGCAGTCCCCGGGACAGGGGGGCGGAAAAACTGTTTTTT.

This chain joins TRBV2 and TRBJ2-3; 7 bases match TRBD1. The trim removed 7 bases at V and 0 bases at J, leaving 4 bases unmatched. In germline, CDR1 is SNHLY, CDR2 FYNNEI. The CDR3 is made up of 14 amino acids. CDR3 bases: TGTGCCAGCACCCGGGACAGCAGCACAGATACGCAGTATTTT. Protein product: CASTRDSSTDTQYF.

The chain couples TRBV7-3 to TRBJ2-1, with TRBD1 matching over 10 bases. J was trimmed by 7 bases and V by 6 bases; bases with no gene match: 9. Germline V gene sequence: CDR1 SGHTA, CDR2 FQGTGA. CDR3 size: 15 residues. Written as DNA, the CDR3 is TGTGCCAGCAGTATAACCCCGGGACAGGGGAATGAGCAGTTCTTC. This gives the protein CASSITPGQGNEQFF.

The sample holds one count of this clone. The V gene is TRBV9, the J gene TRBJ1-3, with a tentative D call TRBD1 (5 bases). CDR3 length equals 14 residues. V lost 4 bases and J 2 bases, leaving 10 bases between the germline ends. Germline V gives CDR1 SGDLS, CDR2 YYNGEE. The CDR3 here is CASSPPGPGNTIYF. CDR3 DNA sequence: TGTGCCAGCAGCCCCCCAGGGCCTGGAAACACCATATATTTT.

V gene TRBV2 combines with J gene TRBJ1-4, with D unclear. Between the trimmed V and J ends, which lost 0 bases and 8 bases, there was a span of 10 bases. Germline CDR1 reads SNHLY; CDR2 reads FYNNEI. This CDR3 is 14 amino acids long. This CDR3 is CASSEASREEKLFF. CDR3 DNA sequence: TGTGCCAGCAGTGAAGCCAGCCGGGAGGAAAAACTGTTTTTT.

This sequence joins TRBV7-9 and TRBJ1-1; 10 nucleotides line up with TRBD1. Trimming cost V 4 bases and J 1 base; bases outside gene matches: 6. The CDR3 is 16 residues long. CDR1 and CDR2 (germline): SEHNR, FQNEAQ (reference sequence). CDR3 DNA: TGTGCCAGCAGCTCAAGACAGGGGGCCGCGAACACTGAAGCTTTCTTT. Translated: CASSSRQGAANTEAFF.

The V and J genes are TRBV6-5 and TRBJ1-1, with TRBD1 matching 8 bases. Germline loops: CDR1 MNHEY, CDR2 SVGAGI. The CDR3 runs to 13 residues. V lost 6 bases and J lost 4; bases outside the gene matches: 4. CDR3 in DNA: TGTGCCAGCAGCTTACAGGGGGGCACTGAAGCTTTCTTT. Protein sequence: CASSLQGGTEAFF.

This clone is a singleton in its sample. DNA of the CDR3: TGTGCCGGATTACGACTTGGCACTGAAGCTTTCTTT. It encodes CAGLRLGTEAFF. This chain links TRBV6-6 with TRBJ1-1; D is undetermined. The germline V gene encodes CDR1 MNHNY and CDR2 SVGAGI (reference sequence). The CDR3 totals 12 residues. Trimming pared 11 bases from V and 4 bases from J, leaving 14 bases between.

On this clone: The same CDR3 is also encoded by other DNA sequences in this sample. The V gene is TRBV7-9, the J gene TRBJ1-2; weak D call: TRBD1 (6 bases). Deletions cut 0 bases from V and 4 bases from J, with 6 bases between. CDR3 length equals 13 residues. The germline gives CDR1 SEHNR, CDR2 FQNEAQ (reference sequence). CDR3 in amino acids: CASSLAGGYGYTF. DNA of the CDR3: TGTGCCAGCAGCTTAGCAGGGGGCTATGGCTACACCTTC.

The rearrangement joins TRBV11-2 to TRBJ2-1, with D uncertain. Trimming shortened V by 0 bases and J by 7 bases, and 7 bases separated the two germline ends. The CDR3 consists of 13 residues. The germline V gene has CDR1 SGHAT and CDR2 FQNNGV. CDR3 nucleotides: TGTGCCAGCAGCTTAGACAGTTTGAATGAGCAGTTCTTC. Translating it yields CASSLDSLNEQFF.

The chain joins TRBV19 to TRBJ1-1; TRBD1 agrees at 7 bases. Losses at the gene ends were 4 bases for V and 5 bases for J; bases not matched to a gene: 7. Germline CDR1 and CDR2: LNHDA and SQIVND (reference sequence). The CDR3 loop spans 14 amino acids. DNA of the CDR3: TGTGCCAGTAGTACCACAGGGGCGAGGACTGAAGCTTTCTTT. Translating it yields CASSTTGARTEAFF.

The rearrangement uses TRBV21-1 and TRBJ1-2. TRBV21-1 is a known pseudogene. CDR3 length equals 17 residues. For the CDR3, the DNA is TGTGCCAGCAGCAAAAAGTATCCCGCAAGGAAGCGCTATGGCTACACCTTC. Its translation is CASSKKYPARKRYGYTF.